This entry describes one T cell receptor (beta chain). Other nucleotide sequences in the sample specify the same CDR3. PCR was performed using 60 Vbeta and 13 Jbeta primers. Here immunoSEQ multiplex PCR was the method, and the copy in TCRdb shows in-frame clones only, minus some. The sample totals 65,000 to 90,000 clones; its top ten clones hold 2.4%. This sample was included in a study of cytomegalovirus exposure and HLA in healthy donors. Turning to the study itself: Out of about 179 million T cells, an earlier analysis found about 120 million unique TCR beta sequences in total.

The sample comprised PBMCs. This TCR came from a female donor in good health and CMV-seropositive.

The CDR3 region is CASSLGQGYGYTF. CDR3 DNA: TGTGCCAGCAGCCTTGGACAGGGCTATGGCTACACCTTC. This chain connects TRBV7-3 to TRBJ1-2; 8 bases map to TRBD1. The CDR3 runs to 13 residues. Germline trimming cut 5 bases from V and 4 bases from J; bases unmatched to any gene: 3. Germline CDR1 reads SGHTA; CDR2 reads FQGTGA.